This T cell receptor beta chain was documented in a study of T cells in Graves' hyperthyroidism and ophthalmopathy. This clonotype has a count of ten or more. V trimming: 6 bases; J trimming: 1 base; junction bases outside the gene matches: 19. The CDR3 is 19 residues long. Germline-derived CDR1 and CDR2 are MNHNS and SASEGT. RNA transcripts gave rise to amplified TCR beta CDR3 regions. HTBI primers were employed in a first-round RT-PCR of the TCR CDR3. TCRdb processed the multiplex PCR reads anew with MiXCR; each CDR3 protein has one entry. The sample lists over 350,000 distinct CDR3 sequences, over 13% seen once, with 28% in the top ten.

This receptor was obtained from a man in his fifties with Graves' ophthalmopathy. The sample comprised blood. The chain is built from TRBV6-1 and TRBJ2-3, with 7 positions matching TRBD1. The CDR3 here is CASSRGGRWDSSRTDTQYF. In nucleotides, the CDR3 is TGTGCCAGCAGCAGAGGGGGCAGGTGGGACAGTTCTCGCACAGATACGCAGTATTTT.